The present T cell receptor beta chain was sequenced within a study of blood T cell repertoires in COVID-19. Study-level background: Sites in the United States, Italy and Spain provided acute and convalescent COVID-19 samples. Nucleic acid was either cDNA or gDNA, and it came from T cells, B-cell-depleted T cells, or PBMCs.

In the authors' workflow: Estimated nucleated cell counts came from reference gene primer amplification. Only in-frame clones appear in the TCRdb table, and some are missing; sequencing was by immunoSEQ multiplex PCR. V and J calls and clone size are copied from that table; D and trimming were computed from the DNA. This sample yields more than 250,000 clones, of which approximately 84% are seen a single time; 2% to 2.5% belongs to the top ten. The CDR3 loop spans 16 amino acids. The V end lost 6 bases, the J end lost 2 bases, and 17 bases lay between the germline ends. Germline-derived CDR1 and CDR2 are MNHEY and SMNVEV (reference sequence).

The TCR originated in a woman aged 25 to 45 who had recovered from COVID-19. Sequenced sample: peripheral blood. The chain recombines TRBV27 with TRBJ2-1; tentative D call: TRBD2 (5 bases). In DNA form, the CDR3 reads TGTGCCAGCAGGATGCGAGAGGGAGAAGCCTACAATGAGCAGTTCTTC. It is translated as CASRMREGEAYNEQFF.